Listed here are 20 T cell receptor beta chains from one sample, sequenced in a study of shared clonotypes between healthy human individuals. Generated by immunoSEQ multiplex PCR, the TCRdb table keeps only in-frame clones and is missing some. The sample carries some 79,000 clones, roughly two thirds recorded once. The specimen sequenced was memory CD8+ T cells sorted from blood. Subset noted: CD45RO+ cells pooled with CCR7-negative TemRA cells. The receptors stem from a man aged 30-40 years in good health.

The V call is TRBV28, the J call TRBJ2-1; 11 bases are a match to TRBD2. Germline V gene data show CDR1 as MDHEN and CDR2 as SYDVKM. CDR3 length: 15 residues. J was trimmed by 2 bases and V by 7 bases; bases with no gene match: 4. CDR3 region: CASTLAGGPYNEQFF. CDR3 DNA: TGTGCCAGCACCTTAGCGGGAGGGCCCTACAATGAGCAGTTCTTC.

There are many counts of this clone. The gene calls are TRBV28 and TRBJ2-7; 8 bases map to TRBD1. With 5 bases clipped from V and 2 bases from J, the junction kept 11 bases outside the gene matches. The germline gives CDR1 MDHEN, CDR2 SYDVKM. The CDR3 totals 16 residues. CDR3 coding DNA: TGTGCCAGCAGTCTAGGACAGGGACTGCTGACCTACGAGCAGTACTTC. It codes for CASSLGQGLLTYEQYF.

Here the CDR3 reads CASSDTSSYEQYF. The CDR3 bases are TGTGCCAGTAGCGATACGAGCTCCTACGAGCAGTACTTC. The chain is built from TRBV19 and TRBJ2-7; D is unresolved. This CDR3 region has 13 residues. Germline-derived CDR1 and CDR2 are LNHDA and SQIVND (reference sequence). The ends were cut back, 6 bases at V and 0 bases at J, with 9 bases in the middle.

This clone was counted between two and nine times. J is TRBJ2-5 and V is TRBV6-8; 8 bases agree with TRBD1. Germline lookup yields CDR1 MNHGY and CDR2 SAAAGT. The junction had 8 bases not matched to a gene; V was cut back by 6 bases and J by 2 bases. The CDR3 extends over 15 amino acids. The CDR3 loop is CASSPPTGAQETQYF. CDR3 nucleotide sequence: TGTGCCAGCAGCCCTCCGACAGGGGCACAAGAGACCCAGTACTTC.

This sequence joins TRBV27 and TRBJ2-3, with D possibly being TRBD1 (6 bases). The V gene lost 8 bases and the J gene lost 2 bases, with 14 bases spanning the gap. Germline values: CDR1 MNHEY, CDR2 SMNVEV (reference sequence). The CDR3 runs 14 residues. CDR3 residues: CASAGQMNTDTQYF. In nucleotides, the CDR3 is TGTGCCAGCGCAGGACAGATGAACACAGATACGCAGTATTTT.

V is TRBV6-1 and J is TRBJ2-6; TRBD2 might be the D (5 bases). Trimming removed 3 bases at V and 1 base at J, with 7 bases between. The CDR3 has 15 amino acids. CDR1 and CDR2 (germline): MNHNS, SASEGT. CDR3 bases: TGTGCCAGCAGTGACCGGACTTCTGGGGCCAACGTCCTGACTTTC. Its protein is CASSDRTSGANVLTF.

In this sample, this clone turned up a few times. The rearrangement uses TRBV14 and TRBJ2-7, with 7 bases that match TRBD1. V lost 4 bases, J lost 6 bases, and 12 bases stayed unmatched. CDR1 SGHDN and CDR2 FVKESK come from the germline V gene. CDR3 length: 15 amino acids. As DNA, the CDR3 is TGTGCCAGCAGCCGACAGGGTACTACCAGGGCCGAGCAGTACTTC. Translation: CASSRQGTTRAEQYF. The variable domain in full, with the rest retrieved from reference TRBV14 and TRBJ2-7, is EAGVTQFPSHSVIEKGQTVTLRCDPISGHDNLYWYRRVMGKEIKFLLHFVKESKQDESGMPNNRFLAERTGGTYSTLKVQPAELEDSGVYFCASSRQGTTRAEQYFGPGTRLTVT.

The CDR3 DNA sequence: TGTGCCACCGGCGGACAGGGGGATTCGGAGACCCAGTACTTC. As protein: CATGGQGDSETQYF. The gene calls are TRBV6-1 and TRBJ2-5, with 10 bases aligning to TRBD1. Germline values: CDR1 MNHNS, CDR2 SASEGT. CDR3 length equals 14 residues. Trimming cost V 10 bases and J 5 bases; bases outside gene matches: 10.

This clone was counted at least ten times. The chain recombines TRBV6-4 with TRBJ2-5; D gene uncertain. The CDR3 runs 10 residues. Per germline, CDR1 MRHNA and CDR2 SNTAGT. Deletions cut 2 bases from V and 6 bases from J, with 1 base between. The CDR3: CASSDKTQYF. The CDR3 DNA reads TGTGCCAGCAGTGACAAGACCCAGTACTTC.

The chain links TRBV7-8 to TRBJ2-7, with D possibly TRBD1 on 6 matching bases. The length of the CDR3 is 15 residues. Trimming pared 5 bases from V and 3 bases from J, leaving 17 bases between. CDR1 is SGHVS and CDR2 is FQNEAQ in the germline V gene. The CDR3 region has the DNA TGTGCCAGCAGCACCCCGAGTGGGGGCAACTACGAGCAGTACTTC. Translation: CASSTPSGGNYEQYF.

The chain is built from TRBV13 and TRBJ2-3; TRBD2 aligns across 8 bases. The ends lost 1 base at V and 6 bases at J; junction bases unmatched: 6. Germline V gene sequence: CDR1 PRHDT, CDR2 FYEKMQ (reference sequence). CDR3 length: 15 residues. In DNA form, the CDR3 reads TGTGCCAGCAGCTTAGCAGGTAGCGGGATGGATACGCAGTATTTT. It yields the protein CASSLAGSGMDTQYF.

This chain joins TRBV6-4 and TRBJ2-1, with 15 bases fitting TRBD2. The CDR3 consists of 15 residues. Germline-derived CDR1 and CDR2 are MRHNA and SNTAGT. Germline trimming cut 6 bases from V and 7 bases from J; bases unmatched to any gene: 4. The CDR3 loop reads CASSAGTSGRNEQFF. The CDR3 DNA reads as TGTGCCAGCAGCGCCGGGACTAGCGGGAGGAATGAGCAGTTCTTC.

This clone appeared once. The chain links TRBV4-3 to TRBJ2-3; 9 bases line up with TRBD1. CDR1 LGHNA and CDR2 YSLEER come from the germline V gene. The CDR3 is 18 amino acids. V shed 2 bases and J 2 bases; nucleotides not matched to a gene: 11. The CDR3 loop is CASSQIMTGGIDTDTQYF. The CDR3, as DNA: TGCGCCAGCAGCCAAATAATGACAGGGGGAATCGACACAGATACGCAGTATTTT.

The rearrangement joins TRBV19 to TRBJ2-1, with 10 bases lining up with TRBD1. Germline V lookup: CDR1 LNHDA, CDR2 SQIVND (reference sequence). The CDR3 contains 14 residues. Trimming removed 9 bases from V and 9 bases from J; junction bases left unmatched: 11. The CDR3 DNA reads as TGTGCCAGCAAACCGGGACAGGGGATCGGTGAGCAGTTCTTC. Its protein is CASKPGQGIGEQFF.

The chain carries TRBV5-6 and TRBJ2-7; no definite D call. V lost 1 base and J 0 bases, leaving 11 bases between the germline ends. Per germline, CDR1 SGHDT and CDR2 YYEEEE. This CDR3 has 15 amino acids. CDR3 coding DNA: TGTGCCAGCAGCTTGTATCTGCAGCCCTCCTACGAGCAGTACTTC. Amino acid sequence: CASSLYLQPSYEQYF.

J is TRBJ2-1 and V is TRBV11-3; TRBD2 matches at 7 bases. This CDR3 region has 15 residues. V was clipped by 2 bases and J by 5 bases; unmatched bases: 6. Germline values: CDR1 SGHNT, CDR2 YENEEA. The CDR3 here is CASSLYLAGNNEQFF. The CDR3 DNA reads TGTGCCAGCAGCTTATACTTAGCGGGTAACAATGAGCAGTTCTTC.

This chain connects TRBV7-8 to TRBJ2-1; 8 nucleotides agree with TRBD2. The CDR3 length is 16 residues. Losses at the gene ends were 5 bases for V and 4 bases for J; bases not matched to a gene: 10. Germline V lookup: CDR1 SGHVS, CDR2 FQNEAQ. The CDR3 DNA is TGTGCCAGCAGCGACGTCACCGGGACTAGGTACAATGAGCAGTTCTTC. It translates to CASSDVTGTRYNEQFF.

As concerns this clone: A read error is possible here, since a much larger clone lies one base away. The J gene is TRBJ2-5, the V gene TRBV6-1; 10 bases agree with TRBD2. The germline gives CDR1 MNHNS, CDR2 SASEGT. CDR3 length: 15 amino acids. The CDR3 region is CVSSEASGSQETQYF. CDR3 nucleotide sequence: TGTGTCAGCAGTGAAGCTAGCGGGAGTCAAGAGACCCAGTACTTC.

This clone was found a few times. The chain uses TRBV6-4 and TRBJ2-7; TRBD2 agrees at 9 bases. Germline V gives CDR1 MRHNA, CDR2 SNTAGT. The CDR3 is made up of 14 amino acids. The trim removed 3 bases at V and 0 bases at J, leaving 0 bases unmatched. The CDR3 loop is CASSEAGGSYEQYF. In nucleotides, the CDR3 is TGTGCCAGCAGTGAAGCGGGAGGCTCCTACGAGCAGTACTTC.

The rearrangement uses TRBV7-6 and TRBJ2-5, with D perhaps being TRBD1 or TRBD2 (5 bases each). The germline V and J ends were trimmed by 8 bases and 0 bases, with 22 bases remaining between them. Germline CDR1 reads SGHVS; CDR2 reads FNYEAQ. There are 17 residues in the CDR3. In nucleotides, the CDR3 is TGTGCCAGCTCAAAGGGAGAAAGGGGCAGATACCAAGAGACCCAGTACTTC. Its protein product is CASSKGERGRYQETQYF.